Each of the 29 T cell receptor beta chains below was sequenced from the same sample in a study of PD-1 blockade in classical Hodgkin lymphoma (dated by TCRdb to 2019 to 2021). This specimen's time point label, per the study, means: newly diagnosed, previously untreated cHL patient sample. Magnetic negative selection with a Miltenyi CD4+ T cell isolation kit was used to purify CD4+ T cells from thawed PBMCs. Receptor amplification or capture employed the immunoSEQ multiplex PCR assay. TCRdb stores this immuneACCESS table with in-frame sequences only. Part of the clones is absent; in the studies checked, under half of the shortfall reflects unresolved V genes, and no reason is known for the rest. Across this sample there are over 25,000 clones, with around 89% seen only once. In total, the top ten clones hold about 0.38% of the sample. What was sequenced was CD4+ T cells from blood. These receptors were taken from a human donor with classical Hodgkin lymphoma.

This clone was recorded once. V gene TRBV5-4 combines with J gene TRBJ2-5; the D gene is possibly TRBD2 (6 bases). V gave up 0 bases and J gave up 2 bases, with 14 bases separating them. Germline CDR1 is SGHNT and CDR2 is YYREEE (reference sequence). The CDR3 totals 16 residues. The CDR3 DNA follows: TGTGCCAGCAGCTTGGCCCTAGCGCGACGTCAAGAGACCCAGTACTTC. It encodes CASSLALARRQETQYF.

This rearrangement joins TRBV5-1 to TRBJ1-5; D is possibly TRBD1 (5 bases). The CDR3 has 13 amino acids. Trimming cost V 3 bases and J 7 bases, with 11 bases left between them. The germline V gene has CDR1 SGHRS and CDR2 YFSETQ. The DNA for the CDR3 is TGCGCCAGCAGCTACGACAGTCAACAGCCCCAGCATTTT. Translated, it gives CASSYDSQQPQHF.

The V gene is TRBV2, the J gene TRBJ1-1, with a tentative D call TRBD1 (5 bases). V was cut by 2 bases and J by 5 bases, with 12 bases left in between. The CDR3 is 14 amino acids. In germline, CDR1 is SNHLY, CDR2 FYNNEI. CDR3 DNA sequence: TGTGCCAGCAGTGAACGGGGGGAGGGGACTGAAGCTTTCTTT. Its translation: CASSERGEGTEAFF. The full variable domain, completed using reference TRBV2 and TRBJ1-1, is EPEVTQTPSHQVTQMGQEVILRCVPISNHLYFYWYRQILGQKVEFLVSFYNNEISEKSEIFDDQFSVERPDGSNFTLKIRSTKLEDSAMYFCASSERGEGTEAFFGQGTRLTVV.

J is TRBJ1-6 and V is TRBV11-2; D possibly corresponds to TRBD1 (5 bases). V was trimmed by 4 bases and J by 10 bases, leaving 14 bases between them. The CDR3 runs 14 residues. Looked up from germline, CDR1 is SGHAT and CDR2 is FQNNGV. The CDR3 DNA is TGTGCCAGCAGCTCGGGACCGGTAAACTCACCCCTCCACTTT. It specifies CASSSGPVNSPLHF.

CDR3 loop: CASSQLLPSWEQYF. CDR3 DNA sequence: TGCGCCAGCAGCCAACTTCTCCCCTCGTGGGAGCAGTACTTC. This chain links TRBV4-3 with TRBJ2-7; D is uncertain. This CDR3 region has 14 residues. Per the germline V gene, CDR1 is LGHNA and CDR2 is YSLEER. With 2 bases removed from V and 7 bases from J, the gap between germline ends came to 15 bases.

The chain uses TRBV28 and TRBJ2-5, with TRBD2 identical over 8 bases. J was trimmed by 4 bases and V by 5 bases; bases with no gene match: 9. From germline, CDR1 is MDHEN and CDR2 SYDVKM. The CDR3 is 15 residues long. As DNA, the CDR3 is TGTGCCAGCAGTGAGACAGACGGGACTAGAGAGACCCAGTACTTC. Translation gives CASSETDGTRETQYF.

The chain is built from TRBV6-4 and TRBJ1-2; D is ambiguous. Per germline, CDR1 MRHNA and CDR2 SNTAGT. The CDR3 runs to 13 residues. Trimming removed 3 bases at V and 6 bases at J, with 11 bases between. For the CDR3, the DNA is TGTGCCAGCAGTGAGTCGGGCAACCATGGCTACACCTTC. This sequence encodes CASSESGNHGYTF.

The chain links TRBV28 to TRBJ2-7; D possibly corresponds to TRBD2 (6 bases). The CDR3 consists of 12 residues. Germline lookup yields CDR1 MDHEN and CDR2 SYDVKM. V was shortened by 7 bases and J by 4 bases, with 11 bases between the two germline ends. DNA of the CDR3: TGTGCCAGCACGCGTAGCGGATACGAGCAGTACTTC. Translating it yields CASTRSGYEQYF.

The V gene is TRBV19, the J gene TRBJ1-1; D ambiguous. V lost 5 bases, J lost 1 base, and 14 bases lay in between. The CDR3 sequence is 15 residues long. Germline CDR1 is LNHDA and CDR2 is SQIVND (reference sequence). The CDR3 here is CASSPSGSRNTEAFF. In nucleotides, the CDR3 is TGTGCCAGTAGTCCCTCGGGAAGTCGGAACACTGAAGCTTTCTTT.

This chain links TRBV30 with TRBJ2-1, with D hard to call. V was cut by 2 bases and J by 9 bases, with 8 bases left in between. The CDR3 is 11 amino acids. The germline V gene encodes CDR1 GTSNPN and CDR2 SVGIG (reference sequence). The CDR3 here is CAWSLTIEQFF. The CDR3 coding sequence is TGTGCCTGGAGTCTGACGATTGAGCAGTTCTTC.

This clone was observed a handful of times. V gene TRBV9 combines with J gene TRBJ2-1, with D possibly TRBD2 on 6 matching bases. Germline CDR1 and CDR2: SGDLS and YYNGEE. Trimming left V 0 bases short and J 4 bases short, with 14 bases between. The CDR3 contains 16 residues. For the CDR3, the DNA is TGTGCCAGCAGCGTAGCCGGGATGGCGGGGTACAATGAGCAGTTCTTC. It is translated as CASSVAGMAGYNEQFF. Full variable domain (rest looked up from reference TRBV9 and TRBJ2-1): DSGVTQTPKHLITATGQRVTLRCSPRSGDLSVYWYQQSLDQGLQFLIQYYNGEERAKGNILERFSAQQFPDLHSELNLSSLELGDSALYFCASSVAGMAGYNEQFFGPGTRLTVL.

V and J are TRBV5-4 and TRBJ2-5; D is unresolved. The CDR3 contains 15 residues. The V and J ends lost 4 bases and 2 bases respectively, with 15 bases between them. Germline loops: CDR1 SGHNT, CDR2 YYREEE (reference sequence). The CDR3 bases are TGTGCCAGCAGCGGCGTGGGCAGGATACAAGAGACCCAGTACTTC. Translated, it gives CASSGVGRIQETQYF.

A few counts support this clone. Its ends do not fully match the called genes, so a read error is possible. This chain connects TRBV28 to TRBJ1-4; D remains unclear. Germline CDR1 and CDR2: MDHEN and SYDVKM. This CDR3 spans 13 amino acids. The CDR3 DNA follows: TGTGCCAGCAGTTTAGGGATAAATGGAAAACTGTTTTTT. Its translation: CASSLGINGKLFF. The full variable domain, rest sourced from reference TRBV28 and TRBJ1-4, is DVKVTQSSRYLVKRTGEKVFLECVQDMDHENMFWYRQDPGLGLRLIYFSYDVKMKEKGDIPEGYSVSREKKERFSLILESASTNQTSMYLCASSLGINGKLFFGSGTQLSVL.

The chain has TRBV28 and TRBJ1-4, with unresolved D. V lost 2 bases and J lost 4, with 11 bases in between. Per the germline V gene, CDR1 is MDHEN and CDR2 is SYDVKM. The CDR3 consists of 15 residues. The CDR3 here is CASSLATRSNEKLFF. CDR3 bases: TGTGCCAGCAGTTTAGCGACAAGGAGTAATGAAAAACTGTTTTTT.

The chain couples TRBV2 to TRBJ1-2, with D unclear. Trimming removed 2 bases at V and 3 bases at J, with 7 bases between. The germline gives CDR1 SNHLY, CDR2 FYNNEI. This CDR3 is built from 13 residues. CDR3 sequence: CASSERGDYGYTF. The CDR3 nucleotides are TGTGCCAGCAGTGAACGCGGAGACTATGGCTACACCTTC.

V is TRBV7-9 and J is TRBJ2-1, with D perhaps assigned TRBD1 or TRBD2 (5 bases each). Germline V gene data show CDR1 as SEHNR and CDR2 as FQNEAQ (reference sequence). This CDR3 is 14 amino acids long. The V end lost 1 base, the J end lost 8 bases, and 12 bases lay between the germline ends. This chain's CDR3 is CASSLVGGTDEQFF. The CDR3 DNA reads TGTGCCAGCAGCTTAGTTGGTGGGACGGATGAGCAGTTCTTC.

This clone was recorded a few times. The CDR3 DNA reads TGTGCCAGCAGCTTGATCGACGGACAGGGCTACGAGCAGTACTTC. It is translated as CASSLIDGQGYEQYF. This chain uses TRBV7-6 with TRBJ2-7; 8 bases line up with TRBD1. Trimming removed 3 bases from V and 3 bases from J; junction bases left unmatched: 7. Per germline, CDR1 SGHVS and CDR2 FNYEAQ. The CDR3 contains 15 residues. Filled out from reference TRBV7-6 and TRBJ2-7, the complete variable domain reads GAGVSQSPRYKVTKRGQDVALRCDPISGHVSLYWYRQALGQGPEFLTYFNYEAQQDKSGLPNDRFSAERPEGSISTLTIQRTEQRDSAMYRCASSLIDGQGYEQYFGPGTRLTVT.

This chain connects TRBV9 to TRBJ2-3; D may match TRBD1 or TRBD2 (5 bases each). Germline loops: CDR1 SGDLS, CDR2 YYNGEE. The CDR3 consists of 17 residues. Trimming left V 0 bases short and J 0 bases short, with 14 bases between. CDR3 sequence: CASSVGTGPSSTDTQYF. In DNA form, the CDR3 reads TGTGCCAGCAGCGTAGGTACGGGGCCAAGCAGCACAGATACGCAGTATTTT.

The chain links TRBV19 to TRBJ2-5; D might be TRBD2 (6 bases). V dropped 3 bases and J dropped 4 bases, with 18 bases sitting between them. Germline V gene lookup returns CDR1 LNHDA and CDR2 SQIVND (reference sequence). This CDR3 has 16 residues. CDR3 DNA sequence: TGTGCCAGTAGTATCGGGGCGCAGGGAGGTCGAGAGACCCAGTACTTC. It translates to CASSIGAQGGRETQYF.

The chain employs TRBV18 and TRBJ2-1; D is perhaps TRBD1 (5 bases). CDR1 and CDR2 from the germline V gene are KGHSH and LQKENI. Trimming pared 4 bases from V and 2 bases from J, leaving 12 bases between. The CDR3 length is 15 residues. CDR3 in DNA: TGTGCCAGCTCACTAATGACAGACCCCTACAATGAGCAGTTCTTC. It is translated as CASSLMTDPYNEQFF.

The genes are TRBV27 and TRBJ2-3; D is undetermined. Deletions cut 7 bases from V and 8 bases from J, with 13 bases between. CDR3 length: 12 amino acids. Per the germline V gene, CDR1 is MNHEY and CDR2 is SMNVEV (reference sequence). The CDR3 DNA reads TGTGCCAGCAACTCCCCCACGGGTACGCAGTATTTT. The encoded protein is CASNSPTGTQYF.

This chain joins TRBV5-1 and TRBJ1-5; tentative D call: TRBD1 (6 bases). The CDR3 loop spans 15 amino acids. V was clipped by 2 bases and J by 5 bases, with 14 bases between them. The germline CDR1 and CDR2 sequences are SGHRS and YFSETQ. The CDR3 region has the DNA TGCGCCAGCAGCTTACAGGGCTTGGCGGATCAGCCCCAGCATTTT. This gives the protein CASSLQGLADQPQHF.

This chain connects TRBV18 to TRBJ1-4, with D maybe TRBD1 (5 bases). This CDR3 contains 15 residues. CDR1 KGHSH and CDR2 LQKENI come from the germline V gene. The ends were cut back, 3 bases at V and 0 bases at J, with 8 bases in the middle. CDR3 loop: CASSPGGTTNEKLFF. The CDR3 nucleotides are TGTGCCAGCTCACCGGGGGGGACAACTAATGAAAAACTGTTTTTT.

This chain links TRBV18 with TRBJ1-2, with 9 bases matching TRBD1. The CDR3 runs to 13 residues. Germline V CDR1 and CDR2: KGHSH, LQKENI. The J segment lost 5 bases and the V segment lost 5 bases, leaving 3 bases of the junction unmatched. The CDR3 region is CASSGDRAYGYTF. In DNA form, the CDR3 reads TGTGCCAGCTCAGGGGACAGGGCATATGGCTACACCTTC.

The chain uses TRBV10-3 and TRBJ2-1; D remains unclear. V was trimmed by 2 bases and J by 2 bases, leaving 10 bases between them. Looked up from germline, CDR1 is ENHRY and CDR2 is SYGVKD. The CDR3 length is 15 residues. The CDR3 region is CAISEITPAYNEQFF. The CDR3 coding sequence is TGTGCCATCAGTGAGATAACGCCAGCCTACAATGAGCAGTTCTTC.

This rearrangement joins TRBV5-1 to TRBJ2-1; D might be TRBD1 (6 bases). V shed 0 bases and J shed 1 base, with 20 bases lying between them. Germline V gives CDR1 SGHRS, CDR2 YFSETQ. The CDR3 loop spans 19 amino acids. The CDR3 DNA reads as TGCGCCAGCAGCTTGGGGCGAAAGTACACAGGGTGGTCCTACAATGAGCAGTTCTTC. Protein product: CASSLGRKYTGWSYNEQFF.

This chain links TRBV27 with TRBJ2-1; 9 positions agree with TRBD2. Trimming at V came to 4 bases and at J to 0 bases, leaving 7 bases not matched to a gene. This CDR3 has 17 amino acids. Germline V gene sequence: CDR1 MNHEY, CDR2 SMNVEV (reference sequence). The CDR3 here is CASSSSGRPRSYNEQFF. The CDR3, as DNA: TGTGCCAGCAGTTCAAGCGGGAGGCCCCGCTCCTACAATGAGCAGTTCTTC.

This clone was observed once. This chain links TRBV9 with TRBJ2-5; the D gene is possibly TRBD2 (6 bases). V was trimmed by 1 base and J by 5 bases, leaving 18 bases between them. The CDR3 extends over 16 amino acids. CDR1 SGDLS and CDR2 YYNGEE come from the germline V gene. CDR3 sequence (DNA): TGTGCCAGCAGCGTATCCGGGGGTTGGTGGAAGGAGACCCAGTACTTC. It yields the protein CASSVSGGWWKETQYF.

This sequence joins TRBV11-2 and TRBJ1-5, with D possibly matching TRBD1 (5 bases). The germline V and J ends were trimmed by 1 base and 15 bases, with 16 bases remaining between them. Germline-derived CDR1 and CDR2 are SGHAT and FQNNGV. CDR3 length equals 13 residues. The CDR3 reads CASSLVFQGVMHF. DNA for the CDR3: TGTGCCAGCAGCTTAGTCTTCCAGGGTGTAATGCATTTT.